These T cell receptor beta chains were read from a single sample in a study of T-cell memory formation after mild COVID-19. MiXCR was run by TCRdb on the 5' RACE reads, yielding one entry per CDR3 protein. This table holds some 250,000 distinct CDR3 sequences, approximately 19% found once. Input material: PBMCs or a T cell subset sorted from them (not recorded which). Receptor source: a man in his late teens or twenties who had mild COVID-19 (a few samples of this study predate the infection). Cell type and time point are not known. The CDR3 runs from the conserved cysteine through the conserved F or W. The D gene is left open where the match is weak. Size tells how often a clone was seen (once, few, many) or the class of an expanded clone, and some rows leave it out.

v_call	d_call	clone_size	j_call	cdr3_aa	cdr3_nt
TRBV5-1	-	-	TRBJ1-1	CASRADGKGEAFF	TGCGCCAGCAGGGCCGACGGGAAAGGAGAAGCTTTCTTT
TRBV25-1	-	-	TRBJ1-5	CASSEWGEDQPQHF	TGTGCCAGCAGTGAGTGGGGGGAAGATCAGCCCCAGCATTTT
TRBV10-3	TRBD1	-	TRBJ2-7	CAIGTGYYEQYF	TGTGCCATCGGGACAGGGTACTACGAGCAGTACTTC
TRBV28	-	few	TRBJ2-1	CASTSSNEQFF	TGTGCCAGCACTTCTTCCAATGAGCAGTTCTTC
TRBV7-2	TRBD1	few	TRBJ1-2	CASSYLMDRGRSGYTF	TGTGCCAGCAGCTACCTCATGGACAGGGGGCGTAGTGGCTACACCTTC
TRBV19	-	many	TRBJ1-1	CASSDGGRTANTEAFF	TGTGCCAGTAGTGACGGCGGGAGGACAGCAAACACTGAAGCTTTCTTT
TRBV5-4	-	few	TRBJ2-1	CASSAQGGELFF	TGTGCCAGCAGTGCACAGGGGGGGGAGCTGTTCTTC
TRBV9	-	few	TRBJ2-2	CASSVAGRTDTGELFF	TGTGCCAGCAGCGTAGCTGGCAGAACCGACACCGGGGAGCTGTTTTTT
TRBV5-1	TRBD1	few	TRBJ1-2	CASSLDRGAYGYTF	TGCGCCAGCAGCTTGGACAGGGGGGCCTATGGCTACACCTTC
TRBV5-1	-	-	TRBJ2-1	CASSLTTASYNEQFF	TGCGCCAGCAGCTTAACGACAGCTTCCTACAATGAGCAGTTCTTC
TRBV5-1	-	-	TRBJ1-1	CASSLHHTKNTEAFF	TGCGCCAGCAGCCTCCACCACACTAAGAACACTGAAGCTTTCTTT
TRBV6-2/TRBV6-3	-	-	TRBJ2-7	CASRQQLVSYEQYF	TGTGCCAGCAGACAACAACTAGTTTCCTACGAGCAGTACTTC
TRBV3-1	-	-	TRBJ1-6	CASSHGNAVGPLHF	TGTGCCAGCAGCCACGGAAATGCAGTCGGACCCCTCCACTTT
TRBV7-6	-	many	TRBJ2-2	CASSSGTNTGELFF	TGTGCCAGCAGCTCGGGGACTAACACCGGGGAGCTGTTTTTT
TRBV7-6	TRBD2	few	TRBJ2-7	CASSVREGEQYF	TGTGCCAGCAGCGTCAGGGAGGGGGAGCAGTACTTC
TRBV20-1	-	-	TRBJ1-1	CSARGDRWVNTEAFF	TGCAGTGCTAGAGGCGACAGGTGGGTGAACACTGAAGCTTTCTTT
TRBV5-1	TRBD2	many	TRBJ2-3	CASSHGLAGSTDTQYF	TGCGCCAGCAGCCATGGACTAGCGGGGAGCACAGATACGCAGTATTTT
TRBV4-1	-	few	TRBJ1-3	CASSGSGNTIYF	TGCGCCAGCTCCGGGTCTGGAAACACCATATATTTT
TRBV10-3	TRBD1	many	TRBJ2-7	CAISESGQSEQYF	TGTGCCATCAGTGAATCGGGACAGAGTGAGCAGTACTTC
TRBV5-1	TRBD1	-	TRBJ1-6	CASSQGAGGSPLHF	TGCGCCAGCAGCCAGGGGGCCGGAGGTTCACCCCTCCACTTT
TRBV12-3/TRBV12-4	TRBD2	-	TRBJ2-2	CATSGGLYTGELFF	TGTGCCACCTCGGGGGGACTTTACACCGGGGAGCTGTTTTTT
TRBV5-1	-	-	TRBJ1-5	CASSLAGGTEGQPQHF	TGCGCCAGCAGCTTGGCGGGGGGCACAGAGGGGCAGCCCCAGCATTTT